This T cell receptor beta chain was recovered during a study of blood T cell repertoires in COVID-19. Measured with immunoSEQ multiplex PCR; TCRdb has only the in-frame clones, and not every one. The table shows 150,000 to 200,000 clones, with just over 90% occurring only once. The CDR3 is 13 residues long. V was clipped by 3 bases and J by 1 base, with 6 bases between them. Germline CDR1 LNHDA, CDR2 SQIVND (reference sequence). Sequencing was done on a sample of peripheral blood. The chain combines TRBV19 with TRBJ1-1; D is ambiguous. The receptor was isolated from a woman aged 60-75 years with COVID-19, enrolled during active disease. CDR3 protein: CASSINTNTEAFF. The DNA of the CDR3 is TGTGCCAGTAGTATTAACACGAACACTGAAGCTTTCTTT.